This T cell receptor (beta chain) was captured in a study of brain T cells in children with intractable seizures. Regarding the study as a whole: Pre-surgery blood may have been undersampled, hiding some clones.

The protocol was immunoSEQ multiplex PCR, while the TCRdb copy is restricted to in-frame clones and leaves out a portion. The sample lists approximately 330,000 clones, over 90% occurring once. CDR3 size: 15 residues. Germline assignment: CDR1 SNHLY and CDR2 FYNNEI. The time point is: blood from clinic visit 5 months post-surgery; TSC patient then seizure free. The sequenced cases were selected for having the highest brain T cell transcript signatures. Remarks on this clone: Its target is not known. The junction and the germline gene differ at one end; a read error may be behind it.

The genes are TRBV2 and TRBJ2-1, with TRBD2 identical over 7 bases. This receptor was identified in a boy in the first two years of life with tuberous sclerosis and intractable seizures. This specimen was peripheral blood, taken less than 6 months after surgery. The CDR3 DNA reads as TGTGCCAGCTGTGATGTTGGGGGAGGGTGGGGAGAGCAGTTCTTC. Its protein is CASCDVGGGWGEQFF.